One and the same sample provided the 20 T cell receptor beta chains below, sequenced in a study of cytomegalovirus exposure and HLA in healthy donors. The study ran its PCR with 60 Vbeta and 13 Jbeta primers. Sequencing was performed with immunoSEQ multiplex PCR; in TCRdb, only in-frame clones are kept and a portion is missing. Here the sample spans around 97,000 clones, approximately 64% being singletons. Sequenced: PBMCs. The source of these receptors is a woman aged 45-59 years in good health and CMV-seronegative.

The rearrangement links TRBV18 to TRBJ1-3; D perhaps matches TRBD1 (5 bases). This CDR3 has 17 residues. Germline values: CDR1 KGHSH, CDR2 LQKENI. The V end lost 3 bases, the J end lost 0 bases, and 15 bases lay between the germline ends. The CDR3 nucleotides read TGTGCCAGCTCACCGGCAGGGCTTATAGCCTCTGGAAACACCATATATTTT. It encodes CASSPAGLIASGNTIYF.

The genes are TRBV2 and TRBJ2-4; weak D call: TRBD2 (6 bases). Germline V CDR1 and CDR2: SNHLY, FYNNEI. CDR3 length equals 19 residues. The V end lost 2 bases, the J end lost 6 bases, and 26 bases lay between the germline ends. This chain's CDR3 is CASSEPKNPEGKKGNIQYF. CDR3 nucleotide sequence: TGTGCCAGCAGTGAACCTAAAAACCCGGAGGGGAAGAAGGGAAACATTCAGTACTTC.

V usage is TRBV7-2 and J usage is TRBJ1-2; possible D gene TRBD1, 5 bases. CDR3 length: 14 amino acids. V lost 2 bases and J lost 8, with 15 bases in between. The germline gives CDR1 SGHTA, CDR2 FQGNSA. The CDR3 nucleotides are TGTGCCAGCAGCTTATATCGGCAGGGAAGCGGCTACACCTTC. Translation gives CASSLYRQGSGYTF.

This rearrangement joins TRBV11-1 to TRBJ1-3; the D is unclear. The length of the CDR3 is 15 residues. V lost 7 bases and J 0 bases, leaving 13 bases between the germline ends. Germline assignment: CDR1 SGHAT and CDR2 FQDESV (reference sequence). The CDR3 DNA is TGTGCCAGCACGGGGAGGATCGACTCTGGAAACACCATATATTTT. Protein sequence: CASTGRIDSGNTIYF.

This clone was counted once. The V gene is TRBV5-1, the J gene TRBJ2-1, with TRBD2 matching over 15 bases. The CDR3 has 15 residues. Germline V gene lookup returns CDR1 SGHRS and CDR2 YFSETQ. V dropped 4 bases and J dropped 10; count of bases not matched to a gene: 6. The CDR3 is CASSLGLAGGLEQFF. The CDR3 DNA follows: TGCGCCAGCAGCCTTGGACTAGCGGGGGGGCTCGAGCAGTTCTTC. The whole variable domain, remainder taken from reference TRBV5-1 and TRBJ2-1, is KAGVTQTPRYLIKTRGQQVTLSCSPISGHRSVSWYQQTPGQGLQFLFEYFSETQRNKGNFPGRFSGRQFSNSRSEMNVSTLELGDSALYLCASSLGLAGGLEQFFGPGTRLTVL.

This clone was seen a few times. This chain links TRBV5-4 with TRBJ2-3; 12 nucleotides match TRBD2. The CDR3 sequence is 16 residues long. CDR1 SGHNT and CDR2 YYREEE come from the germline V gene (reference sequence). V lost 0 bases, J lost 4 bases, and 3 bases stayed unmatched. This CDR3 reads CASSLGTSGNPDTQYF. The CDR3 bases are TGTGCCAGCAGCTTGGGGACTAGCGGGAACCCAGATACGCAGTATTTT.

This rearrangement joins TRBV5-1 to TRBJ2-1; D not resolved. Germline lookup yields CDR1 SGHRS and CDR2 YFSETQ. There are 15 residues in the CDR3. The V gene lost 3 bases and the J gene lost 2 bases, with 12 bases spanning the gap. DNA for the CDR3: TGCGCCAGCAGCTCGTCCCCCGACACCTACAATGAGCAGTTCTTC. Protein: CASSSSPDTYNEQFF.

V and J are TRBV11-2 and TRBJ1-5; D unresolved. Germline loops: CDR1 SGHAT, CDR2 FQNNGV. This CDR3 has 13 residues. The germline V and J ends were trimmed by 1 base and 4 bases, with 5 bases remaining between them. The CDR3 here is CASSLASNQPQHF. The DNA for the CDR3 is TGTGCCAGCAGCTTAGCCAGTAATCAGCCCCAGCATTTT.

This clone was found once. The genes are TRBV6-1 and TRBJ2-2; TRBD2 agrees at 11 bases. Germline V gene sequence: CDR1 MNHNS, CDR2 SASEGT. The V and J ends lost 5 bases and 1 base, in that order; junction bases with no gene match: 3. This CDR3 is 16 amino acids long. CDR3 DNA sequence: TGTGCCAGCAGTAAAGGACTAGCGGGGAACACCGGGGAGCTGTTTTTT. This gives the protein CASSKGLAGNTGELFF.

This clone came up a few times. The chain joins TRBV7-8 to TRBJ1-5; no reliable D call. Trimming shortened V by 1 base and J by 2 bases, and 6 bases separated the two germline ends. CDR3 size: 14 residues. Per the germline V gene, CDR1 is SGHVS and CDR2 is FQNEAQ. CDR3 protein: CASSLGVGNQPQHF. The CDR3 region has the DNA TGTGCCAGCAGCTTAGGAGTCGGCAATCAGCCCCAGCATTTT.

The chain has TRBV19 and TRBJ1-5; D ambiguous. Germline V lookup: CDR1 LNHDA, CDR2 SQIVND (reference sequence). CDR3 length equals 15 residues. V was trimmed by 1 base and J by 2 bases, leaving 9 bases between them. DNA of the CDR3: TGTGCCAGTAGTATAGGGGTTCGGGGCAATCAGCCCCAGCATTTT. Its protein is CASSIGVRGNQPQHF.

The chain is built from TRBV7-9 and TRBJ2-5; D uncertain. Trimming cost V 0 bases and J 7 bases, with 6 bases left between them. The CDR3 has 12 amino acids. In germline, CDR1 is SEHNR, CDR2 FQNEAQ (reference sequence). The CDR3 sequence is CASSLAGRTQYF. The CDR3 coding sequence is TGTGCCAGCAGCTTAGCTGGCAGGACCCAGTACTTC.

V and J are TRBV15 and TRBJ2-1, with TRBD2 matching over 8 bases. Germline V gene sequence: CDR1 LNHNV, CDR2 YYDKDF (reference sequence). V lost 3 bases, J lost 6 bases, and 4 bases stayed unmatched. The CDR3 extends over 14 amino acids. DNA of the CDR3: TGTGCCACCAGCAGCCTGACTAGCGTCAATGAGCAGTTCTTC. This sequence encodes CATSSLTSVNEQFF.

V gene TRBV11-3 combines with J gene TRBJ2-7; TRBD2 is a possible D gene (6 bases). Per the germline V gene, CDR1 is SGHNT and CDR2 is YENEEA. V lost 4 bases, J lost 0 bases, and 10 bases lay in between. There are 14 residues in the CDR3. The CDR3 sequence is CASSSGRSSYEQYF. CDR3 coding DNA: TGTGCCAGCAGCTCCGGGAGAAGCTCCTACGAGCAGTACTTC. The full variable domain, its missing parts supplied by reference TRBV11-3 and TRBJ2-7, is EAGVVQSPRYKIIEKKQPVAFWCNPISGHNTLYWYLQNLGQGPELLIRYENEEAVDDSQLPKDRFSAERLKGVDSTLKIQPAELGDSAVYLCASSSGRSSYEQYFGPGTRLTVT.

This rearrangement joins TRBV7-2 to TRBJ2-5; weak D call: TRBD2 (6 bases). The ends were cut back, 1 base at V and 0 bases at J, with 15 bases in the middle. Germline CDR1 is SGHTA and CDR2 is FQGNSA. This CDR3 spans 17 amino acids. CDR3 loop: CASSLVGGSGYQETQYF. The DNA for the CDR3 is TGTGCCAGCAGCTTAGTAGGAGGGAGCGGGTACCAAGAGACCCAGTACTTC.

This clone came up once. The chain has TRBV5-4 and TRBJ2-3; tentative D call: TRBD2 (6 bases). Germline loops: CDR1 SGHNT, CDR2 YYREEE (reference sequence). Trimming cost V 2 bases and J 0 bases, with 10 bases left between them. There are 15 residues in the CDR3. CDR3 nucleotides: TGTGCCAGCAGCTTCGGCGCGGGGAGCACAGATACGCAGTATTTT. Amino acids: CASSFGAGSTDTQYF.

This clone was seen more than once but under ten times. The gene calls are TRBV6-5 and TRBJ2-1, with TRBD2 identical over 12 bases. Germline-derived CDR1 and CDR2 are MNHEY and SVGAGI. This CDR3 has 14 residues. V lost 8 bases to trimming and J lost 5 bases; unmatched junction nucleotides: 4. CDR3 loop: CASGGLAGNNEQFF. Written as DNA, the CDR3 is TGTGCCAGCGGGGGACTAGCGGGTAACAATGAGCAGTTCTTC.

V and J are TRBV29-1 and TRBJ2-3; 13 nucleotides match TRBD2. The CDR3 sequence is 15 residues long. Germline values: CDR1 SQVTM, CDR2 ANQGSEA. The ends lost 5 bases at V and 4 bases at J; junction bases unmatched: 6. Here the CDR3 reads CSVRTSGSGADTQYF. The CDR3 DNA reads TGCAGCGTTCGGACTAGCGGGAGTGGGGCAGATACGCAGTATTTT.

This rearrangement joins TRBV27 to TRBJ2-5; 9 positions agree with TRBD1. The J call is uncertain, as TRBJ2-7 better fits the DNA end. The CDR3 length is 15 residues. Germline V gives CDR1 MNHEY, CDR2 SMNVEV (reference sequence). The CDR3 region has the DNA TGTGCCAGCAGTTTATCTGGACAGGGGCGGTACGAGCAGTACTTC. Translation gives CASSLSGQGRYEQYF.

The rearrangement joins TRBV5-1 to TRBJ2-7; 8 nucleotides agree with TRBD1. The junction had 11 bases not matched to a gene; V was cut back by 4 bases and J by 2 bases. Per germline, CDR1 SGHRS and CDR2 YFSETQ. The CDR3 sequence is 16 residues long. For the CDR3, the DNA is TGCGCCAGCAGCCCTGGGGGACAGGCTTCTGCCTACGAGCAGTACTTC. This codes for CASSPGGQASAYEQYF.